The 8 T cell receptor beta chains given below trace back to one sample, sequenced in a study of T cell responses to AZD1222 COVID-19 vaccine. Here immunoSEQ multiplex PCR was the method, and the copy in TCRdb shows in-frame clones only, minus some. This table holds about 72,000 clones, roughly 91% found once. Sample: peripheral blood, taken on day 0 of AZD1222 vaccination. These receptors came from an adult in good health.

DNA of the CDR3: TGTGCCAGCAAGAGAGGCCTCGACAGGGCGCTCTCTGGAAACACCATATATTTT. Encoded protein: CASKRGLDRALSGNTIYF. The rearrangement uses TRBV2 and TRBJ1-3; 7 nucleotides agree with TRBD1. With 7 bases clipped from V and 0 bases from J, the junction kept 15 bases outside the gene matches. CDR1 SNHLY and CDR2 FYNNEI come from the germline V gene. The CDR3 is 18 amino acids.

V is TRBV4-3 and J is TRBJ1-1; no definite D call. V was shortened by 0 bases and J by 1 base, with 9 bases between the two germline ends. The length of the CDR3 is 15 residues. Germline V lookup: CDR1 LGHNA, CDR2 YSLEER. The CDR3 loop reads CASSQESSANTEAFF. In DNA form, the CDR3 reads TGCGCCAGCAGCCAAGAGAGTTCCGCGAACACTGAAGCTTTCTTT.

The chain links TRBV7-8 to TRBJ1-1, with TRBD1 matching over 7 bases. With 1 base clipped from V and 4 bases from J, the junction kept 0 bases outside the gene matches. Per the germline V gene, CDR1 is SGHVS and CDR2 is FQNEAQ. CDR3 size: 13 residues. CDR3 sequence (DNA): TGTGCCAGCAGCTTAGGGACAGGCACTGAAGCTTTCTTT. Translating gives CASSLGTGTEAFF.

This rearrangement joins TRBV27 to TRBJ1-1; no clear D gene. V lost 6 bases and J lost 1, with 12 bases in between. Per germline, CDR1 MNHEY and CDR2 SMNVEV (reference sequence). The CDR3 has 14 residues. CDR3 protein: CASSRSWKNTEAFF. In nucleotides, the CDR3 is TGTGCCAGCAGCCGGAGTTGGAAGAACACTGAAGCTTTCTTT.

CDR3 region: CASNRRGTDTQYF. The DNA for the CDR3 is TGCGCCAGCAACAGGAGGGGCACAGATACGCAGTATTTT. The rearrangement joins TRBV5-1 to TRBJ2-3; TRBD2 might be the D (6 bases). The CDR3 contains 13 residues. The V end lost 6 bases, the J end lost 1 base, and 9 bases lay between the germline ends. The germline V gene encodes CDR1 SGHRS and CDR2 YFSETQ.

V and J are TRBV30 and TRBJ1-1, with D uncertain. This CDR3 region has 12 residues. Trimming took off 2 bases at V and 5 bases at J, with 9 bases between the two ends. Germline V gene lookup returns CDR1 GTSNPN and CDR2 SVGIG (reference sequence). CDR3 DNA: TGTGCCTGGAGTCCTATTGGGACTGAAGCTTTCTTT. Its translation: CAWSPIGTEAFF.

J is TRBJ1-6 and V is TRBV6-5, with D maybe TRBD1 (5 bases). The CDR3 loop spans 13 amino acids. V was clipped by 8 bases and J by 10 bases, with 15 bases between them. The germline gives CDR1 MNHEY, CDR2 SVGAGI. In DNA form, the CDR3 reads TGTGCCAGCTATGGAGGGGACGGGTCACCCCTCCACTTT. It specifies CASYGGDGSPLHF.

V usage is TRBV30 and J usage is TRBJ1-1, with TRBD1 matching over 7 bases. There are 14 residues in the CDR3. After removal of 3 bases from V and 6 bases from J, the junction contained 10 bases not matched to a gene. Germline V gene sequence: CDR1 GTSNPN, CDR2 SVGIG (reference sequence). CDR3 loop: CAWRRDRQSAEAFF. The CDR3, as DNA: TGTGCCTGGAGAAGGGACAGACAAAGCGCTGAAGCTTTCTTT.